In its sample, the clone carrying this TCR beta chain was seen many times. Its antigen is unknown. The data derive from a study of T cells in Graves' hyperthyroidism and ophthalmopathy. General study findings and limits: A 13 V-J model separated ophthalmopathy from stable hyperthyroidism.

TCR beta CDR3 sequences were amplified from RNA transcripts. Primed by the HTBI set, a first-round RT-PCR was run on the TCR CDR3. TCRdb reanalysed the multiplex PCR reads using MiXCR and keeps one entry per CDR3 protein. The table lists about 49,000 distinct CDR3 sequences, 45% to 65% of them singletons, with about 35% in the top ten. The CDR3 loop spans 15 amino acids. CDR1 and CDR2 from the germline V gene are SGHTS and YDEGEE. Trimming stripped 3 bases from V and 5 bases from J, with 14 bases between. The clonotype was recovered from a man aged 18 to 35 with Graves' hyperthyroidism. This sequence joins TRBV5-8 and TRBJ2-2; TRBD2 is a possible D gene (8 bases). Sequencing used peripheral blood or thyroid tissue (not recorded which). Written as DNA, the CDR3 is TGTGCCAGCAGCTGGGACAGCGGGAGTACCGGGGAGCTGTTTTTT. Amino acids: CASSWDSGSTGELFF.